The clone carrying this TCR beta chain was seen a handful of times. Per the original data handling: Reference gene primer amplification yielded estimated nucleated cell counts. The assay was immunoSEQ multiplex PCR, and TCRdb's table has in-frame clones only and misses some. For V, J and clone size, that table is used; D and trimming come from the DNA. The profile shows fewer than 250,000 clones, around 83% of them singletons. The sample comes from a study of blood T cell repertoires in COVID-19. Study as a whole: The samples span acute and convalescent COVID-19 from the United States, Italy and Spain. The analysed material was cDNA or gDNA that came from T cells, B-cell-depleted T cells, or PBMCs.

Germline assignment: CDR1 SGHTA and CDR2 FQGNSA. Trimming cost V 4 bases and J 5 bases; bases outside gene matches: 9. This CDR3 comprises 16 residues. The rearrangement links TRBV7-2 to TRBJ2-1; 9 bases map to TRBD2. The sample consisted of peripheral blood. The TCR comes from a woman aged 45 to 65 with acute or convalescent COVID-19. Here the CDR3 reads CASSSYSGSIDNEQFF. In nucleotides, the CDR3 is TGTGCCAGCAGCTCCTATAGCGGGAGTATCGACAATGAGCAGTTCTTC.